Listed here is a single T cell receptor (beta chain). The target antigen is unknown. These data belong to a study of TIL therapy for anti-PD-1-resistant metastatic lung cancer. Study information: Median patient age was 54, ranging roughly 38-85 years.

Trimming stripped 3 bases from V and 7 bases from J, with 18 bases between. The CDR3 sequence is 15 residues long. Germline-derived CDR1 and CDR2 are LNHDA and SQIVND (reference sequence). General study results and limits: Many TIL product clones were absent from baseline tumor, suggesting clonal contraction.

This was the immunoSEQ v3 assay. Generated by immunoSEQ multiplex PCR, the TCRdb table keeps only in-frame clones and is missing some. The sample contains roughly 7,000 clones, about 61% of which appear only once. Time point meaning: pre-treatment sample, taken before nivolumab and TIL therapy. The tumor samples were excised metastases, mostly pleural nodules or supraclavicular lymph nodes. Tumor harvest preceded PD-1/PD-L1 blockade, followed by nivolumab treatment. The receptor was derived from a person aged 25 to 79 with non-small cell lung cancer. The sample consisted of tumor tissue, taken at baseline. V gene TRBV19 combines with J gene TRBJ1-2; possibly TRBD1 for D (6 bases). DNA for the CDR3: TGTGCCAGTAGTATGGGGGGCCGGGGAGTCGGTGGCTACACCTTC. Protein product: CASSMGGRGVGGYTF.